This T cell receptor beta chain was profiled in a study of blood T cell repertoires in COVID-19. Study as a whole: Samples representing acute and convalescent COVID-19 were sourced from the United States, Italy and Spain. Sample material is recorded as cDNA or gDNA derived from T cells, B-cell-depleted T cells, or PBMCs.

Per germline, CDR1 SGHNT and CDR2 YYREEE (reference sequence). V was trimmed by 1 base and J by 7 bases, leaving 11 bases between them. This CDR3 spans 13 amino acids. This clone was detected a few times. Authors' methods: Amplification of reference gene primers provided the estimated nucleated cell counts. Data came from immunoSEQ multiplex PCR; TCRdb stores just in-frame clones and leaves some out. V and J calls and clone size follow that table, whereas D and trimming were derived from the DNA. Of about 2,300 clones listed, roughly nine tenths were seen once; the top ten hold 15% to 20%. The genes are TRBV5-4 and TRBJ1-1; D possibly corresponds to TRBD1 (5 bases). The TCR comes from a man aged 70-80 years with active COVID-19. The sample comprised peripheral blood. The CDR3 DNA sequence: TGTGCCAGCAGCTTGTGGCAGGGTATTGAAGCTTTCTTT. As protein: CASSLWQGIEAFF.